This T cell receptor beta chain was found in a study of cytomegalovirus exposure and HLA in healthy donors. Background on the study: From 170 million or so T cells, an earlier analysis saw 110 million or so unique TCR beta sequences. Study-level findings and limits: An analysis done earlier found most TCR beta V segments productive about 87% or about 30% of the time.

Amplification used 60 Vbeta primers and 13 Jbeta primers. Here immunoSEQ multiplex PCR was the method, and the copy in TCRdb shows in-frame clones only, minus some. The sample consists of more than 60,000 clones, 78% of them appearing once. Concerning this clone itself: Its antigen remains unknown.

The CDR3 contains 11 residues. Germline lookup yields CDR1 SGHAT and CDR2 FQNNGV. Trimming shortened V by 8 bases and J by 6 bases, and 9 bases separated the two germline ends. The V call is TRBV11-2, the J call TRBJ2-3; D possibly corresponds to TRBD2 (6 bases). What was sequenced was PBMCs. The receptor was isolated from a woman between 40 and 55 years old in good health and CMV-seropositive. CDR3 amino acids: CASGGSDTQYF. CDR3 nucleotides: TGTGCCAGCGGAGGGTCCGATACGCAGTATTTT.